The clone carrying this TCR beta chain has a handful of counts. As yet, its antigen is unknown. V was trimmed by 0 bases and J by 0 bases, leaving 10 bases between them. The CDR3 covers 16 residues. These data come from a study of T-cell memory formation after mild COVID-19. Study as a whole: TCR clusters were largely donor specific. Study results and limitations: Contracting clones localized mainly to CM and EM when CD4+ and mainly to EMRA when CD8+. A second wave expanding day 15 to 37 was CD4+-biased; contracting clones were balanced.

Employing constant-segment primers, 5'RACE generated TCR alpha and TCR beta cDNA libraries bearing sample barcodes and UMIs. One entry per CDR3 protein, called by TCRdb with MiXCR from the 5' RACE reads. The sample holds 500,000 to 650,000 distinct CDR3 sequences, roughly a fifth seen once. This chain joins TRBV12-3 or TRBV12-4 and TRBJ2-3; D is uncertain. Sequencing was carried out using PBMCs or a T cell subset sorted from them (not recorded which). This clonotype was sampled from an adult woman who had mild COVID-19 (a few samples of this study predate the infection). Cell type and time point are not known. Here the CDR3 DNA reads TGTGCCAGCAGTTTAGCGCAGCCAGTTAGCACAGATACGCAGTATTTT. Translated, it gives CASSLAQPVSTDTQYF.